This TCR beta chain is drawn from a study of blood T cells in healthy people across ages. Extracted total RNA amounted to at least 6 micrograms for each sample. V was trimmed by 3 bases and J by 4 bases, leaving 11 bases between them. Germline V gene lookup returns CDR1 MNHEY and CDR2 SMNVEV (reference sequence). The CDR3 spans 14 residues. A second PCR of about 7 to 12 cycles used a sample-barcoded 5' primer and a J-beta primer mix. TCRdb reanalysed the 5' RACE reads using MiXCR and keeps one entry per CDR3 protein. The sample has about 1 million distinct CDR3 sequences, 35% to 50% seen once. This sequence originates from a woman in her sixties or seventies in good health. The chain uses TRBV27 and TRBJ2-3, with unresolved D. The specimen was blood. The CDR3 here is CASSLGRNPDTQYF. CDR3 bases: TGTGCCAGCAGTTTGGGTAGGAACCCAGATACGCAGTATTTT.